This T cell receptor beta chain was retrieved from a study of T cell responses to AZD1222 COVID-19 vaccine. Measured with immunoSEQ multiplex PCR; TCRdb has only the in-frame clones, and not every one. Of some 69,000 clones in the sample, over 70% were seen once. The germline CDR1 and CDR2 sequences are WNHNN and SYGVQD (reference sequence). CDR3 length: 13 amino acids. V was cut by 4 bases and J by 9 bases, with 13 bases left in between. V usage is TRBV10-1 and J usage is TRBJ1-5, with D maybe TRBD1 (5 bases). Sequenced here: peripheral blood, sampled 28 days after the second AZD1222 dose. The clonotype comes from an adult who received the AZD1222 COVID-19 vaccine. CDR3 sequence reads: CASSGTPDGPQHF. In nucleotides, the CDR3 is TGCGCCAGCAGTGGGACACCAGATGGGCCCCAGCATTTT.